The T cell receptor (beta chain) under discussion was sequenced for a study of CD8 T cells in ankylosing spondylitis. The CDR3 length is 16 residues. V shed 6 bases, J shed 3 bases, and the junction held 10 bases outside the gene matches. In regard to this clonotype: Its antigen is unidentified.

Study-level points and caveats: Characteristic of ankylosing spondylitis blood, it appeared, was a TCR beta motif comprising eight highly homologous variants. Matched ankylosing spondylitis synovial fluid reportedly showed significant enrichment of disease-linked clones.

Quantitative 5'-RACE with molecular barcodes produced the TCR beta libraries. TCRdb re-analysed the 5' RACE reads in MiXCR, keeping a single row per CDR3 protein. This sample has 150,000 to 200,000 distinct CDR3 sequences, with 10% to 15% found just once. The V gene is TRBV12-3 or TRBV12-4, the J gene TRBJ2-1; TRBD2 agrees at 8 bases. What was sequenced was blood, either unsorted or a sorted T cell fraction (not recorded which). The sequence was obtained from a male donor with ankylosing spondylitis or in good health (not recorded which). The CDR3 here is CASSRGKRGSYNEQFF. The CDR3 region has the DNA TGTGCCAGCAGCCGGGGGAAGCGGGGGAGCTACAATGAGCAGTTCTTC.